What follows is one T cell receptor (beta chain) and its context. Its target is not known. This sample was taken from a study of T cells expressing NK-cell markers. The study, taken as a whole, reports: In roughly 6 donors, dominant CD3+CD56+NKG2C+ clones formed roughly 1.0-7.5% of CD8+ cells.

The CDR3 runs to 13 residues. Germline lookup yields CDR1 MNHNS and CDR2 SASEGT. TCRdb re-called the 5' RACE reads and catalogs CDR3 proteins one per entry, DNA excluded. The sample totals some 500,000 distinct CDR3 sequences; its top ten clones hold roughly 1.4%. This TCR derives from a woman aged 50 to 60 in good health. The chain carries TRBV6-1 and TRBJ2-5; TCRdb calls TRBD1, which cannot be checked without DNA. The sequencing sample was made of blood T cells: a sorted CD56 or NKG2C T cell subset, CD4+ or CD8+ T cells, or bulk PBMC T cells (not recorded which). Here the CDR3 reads CASSEEGWGAQYF.